There are a few counts of the clone carrying this TCR beta chain. Its antigen is unknown. This sample was taken from a study of blood T cells in healthy people across ages. Study-level background: Capture by template switching was about one barcoded beta molecule per two T cells. Study-wide results and limits: Not knowing donor CMV status may have confounded expanded clonotype changes.

Primed by a sample-barcoded 5' primer and a J-beta primer mix, a second PCR proceeded for about 6 to 12 cycles. Via MiXCR, TCRdb re-called the 5' RACE reads, giving one row per CDR3 protein. The profile covers over a million distinct CDR3 sequences, with 20% to 25% appearing a single time and 0.65% to 0.75% taken by the ten largest. These data were also filed under a second study, of T cells of mothers and their children.

The sequence came from a girl aged 2 to 10 in good health. The sample consisted of blood.

CDR3 sequence reads: CSATTENTEAFF. In DNA, the CDR3 is TGCAGTGCTACGACAGAGAACACTGAAGCTTTCTTT. This chain joins TRBV20-1 and TRBJ1-1; maybe TRBD1 (5 bases). The CDR3 has 12 amino acids. Trimming cost V 4 bases and J 1 base, with 7 bases left between them. Germline-derived CDR1 and CDR2 are DFQATT and SNEGSKA (reference sequence).